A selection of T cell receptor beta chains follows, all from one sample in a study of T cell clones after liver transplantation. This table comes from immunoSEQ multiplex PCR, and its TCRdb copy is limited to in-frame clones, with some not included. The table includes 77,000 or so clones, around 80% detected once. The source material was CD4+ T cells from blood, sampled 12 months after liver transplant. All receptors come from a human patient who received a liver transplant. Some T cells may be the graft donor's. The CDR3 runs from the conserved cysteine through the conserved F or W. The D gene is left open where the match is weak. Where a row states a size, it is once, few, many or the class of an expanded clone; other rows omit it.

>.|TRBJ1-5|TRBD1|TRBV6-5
CASSGQGMEPQHF
TGTGCCAGCAGTGGACAGGGGATGGAGCCCCAGCATTTT
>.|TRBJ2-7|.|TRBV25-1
CASSEYIEQYF
TGTGCCAGCAGTGAATACATCGAGCAGTACTTC
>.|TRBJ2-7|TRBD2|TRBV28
CASTPELAGVNEQYF
TGTGCCAGCACCCCCGAACTAGCGGGAGTCAACGAGCAGTACTTC
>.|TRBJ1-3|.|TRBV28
CASSTGGPSGNTIYF
TGTGCCAGCTCGACCGGGGGGCCCTCTGGAAACACCATATATTTT
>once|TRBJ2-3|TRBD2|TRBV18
CASSPGLAGDTQYF
TGTGCCAGCTCGCCCGGACTAGCGGGAGATACGCAGTATTTT
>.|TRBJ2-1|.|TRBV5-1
CASSRGTGNYNEQFF
TGCGCCAGCAGCCGAGGGACTGGTAACTACAATGAGCAGTTCTTC
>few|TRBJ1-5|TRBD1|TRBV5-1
CASSLGTGTGNQPQHF
TGCGCCAGCAGCTTGGGGACAGGGACTGGCAATCAGCCCCAGCATTTT
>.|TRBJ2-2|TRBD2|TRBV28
CASSFRTSGVTGELFF
TGTGCCAGCAGTTTCCGGACTAGCGGAGTCACCGGGGAGCTGTTTTTT
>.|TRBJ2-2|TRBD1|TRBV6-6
CATLLDRTGYSGELFF
TGTGCCACCCTCTTGGACCGGACAGGGTATTCCGGGGAGCTGTTTTTT
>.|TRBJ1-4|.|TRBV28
CASSLSPHNEKLFF
TGTGCCAGCAGTTTGAGTCCTCATAATGAAAAACTGTTTTTT
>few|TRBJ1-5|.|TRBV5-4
CASSLWGNQPQHF
TGTGCCAGCAGCTTGTGGGGAAATCAGCCCCAGCATTTT
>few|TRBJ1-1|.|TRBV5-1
CASSLDPRNTEAFF
TGCGCCAGCAGCTTGGATCCCAGAAACACTGAAGCTTTCTTT
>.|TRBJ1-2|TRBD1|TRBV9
CASSTLPGQGGYTF
TGTGCCAGCAGCACATTGCCGGGACAGGGCGGCTACACCTTC
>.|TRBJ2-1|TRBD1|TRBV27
CASHDAGQGDNEQFF
TGTGCCAGCCATGACGCGGGACAGGGAGACAATGAGCAGTTCTTC
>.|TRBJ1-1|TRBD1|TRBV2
CASSGQLNTEAFF
TGTGCCAGCTCGGGACAGTTAAACACTGAAGCTTTCTTT
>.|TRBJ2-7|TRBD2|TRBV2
CASKIRVGWGGKHEQYF
TGTGCCAGCAAGATTCGGGTTGGTTGGGGAGGGAAGCACGAGCAGTACTTC
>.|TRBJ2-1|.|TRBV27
CASTPGIARGYNEQFF
TGTGCCAGCACCCCGGGGATAGCTCGCGGCTACAATGAGCAGTTCTTC
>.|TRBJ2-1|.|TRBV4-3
CASSQSGTLLHEQFF
TGCGCCAGCAGCCAGTCCGGGACCCTCCTCCATGAGCAGTTCTTC
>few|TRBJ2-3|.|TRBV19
CASSTLGGTDTQYF
TGTGCCAGTAGTACCCTAGGAGGCACAGATACGCAGTATTTT
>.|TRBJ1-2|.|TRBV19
CASSLYVDNYGYTF
TGTGCCAGTAGTCTTTATGTGGATAACTATGGCTACACCTTC
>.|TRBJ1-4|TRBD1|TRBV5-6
CASSPRTGLNEKLFF
TGTGCCAGCAGCCCAAGGACAGGGCTTAATGAAAAACTGTTTTTT
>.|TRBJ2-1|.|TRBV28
CASSLGVLLGTNEQFF
TGTGCCAGCAGCTTGGGGGTGTTACTAGGGACCAATGAGCAGTTCTTC
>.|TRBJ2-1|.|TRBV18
CASSPTRQDEQFF
TGTGCCAGCTCACCAACGAGGCAGGATGAGCAGTTCTTC
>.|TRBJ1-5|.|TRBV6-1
CASSADRPQPQHF
TGTGCCAGCAGTGCGGATCGACCTCAGCCCCAGCATTTT
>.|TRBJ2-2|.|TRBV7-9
CASSSPGAGLNTGELFF
TGTGCCAGCAGCTCACCCGGGGCAGGATTGAACACCGGGGAGCTGTTTTTT
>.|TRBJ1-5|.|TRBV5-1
CASSFTGKDQPQHF
TGCGCCAGCAGCTTTACAGGGAAGGATCAGCCCCAGCATTTT
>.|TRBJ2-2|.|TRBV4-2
CASSQVRNTGELFF
TGTGCCAGCAGCCAAGTGAGGAACACCGGGGAGCTGTTTTTT
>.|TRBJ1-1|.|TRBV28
CAGSGPVNTEAFF
TGTGCGGGTTCTGGCCCGGTGAACACTGAAGCTTTCTTT
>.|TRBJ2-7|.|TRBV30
CAWSYGGPSQYEQYF
TGTGCCTGGAGTTATGGGGGGCCTAGCCAATACGAGCAGTACTTC
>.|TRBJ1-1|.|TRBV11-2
CASSVSHASTEAFF
TGTGCCAGCAGCGTGTCACACGCGAGCACTGAAGCTTTCTTT
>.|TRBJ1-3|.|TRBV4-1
CASSQGSLRGIGNTIYF
TGCGCCAGCAGCCAAGGCTCCCTTAGAGGAATTGGAAACACCATATATTTT
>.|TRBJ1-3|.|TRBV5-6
CASSLSLIGNTIYF
TGTGCCAGCAGCTTGTCCCTGATTGGAAACACCATATATTTT
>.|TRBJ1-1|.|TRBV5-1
CASSSGPGTEAFF
TGCGCCAGCAGCTCGGGACCGGGCACTGAAGCTTTCTTT
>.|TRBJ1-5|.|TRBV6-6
CASSFINRQENQPQHF
TGTGCCAGCAGCTTCATAAACCGACAGGAGAATCAGCCCCAGCATTTT
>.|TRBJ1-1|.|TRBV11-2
CASSQWAARTEAFF
TGTGCCAGCAGTCAATGGGCGGCGCGGACTGAAGCTTTCTTT
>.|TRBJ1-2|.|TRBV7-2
CASSPGTLNYGYTF
TGTGCCAGCAGCCCCGGGACATTAAACTATGGCTACACCTTC
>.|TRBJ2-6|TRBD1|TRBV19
CASTPGTGISGANVLTF
TGTGCCAGTACCCCCGGGACAGGGATCTCTGGGGCCAACGTCCTGACTTTC
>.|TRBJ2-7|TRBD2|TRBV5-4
CASSPRGSSGTTYEQYF
TGTGCCAGCAGCCCTAGAGGGTCTAGCGGGACCACCTACGAGCAGTACTTC
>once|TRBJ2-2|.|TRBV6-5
CASSYERMGTGELFF
TGTGCCAGCAGTTACGAGCGCATGGGCACCGGGGAGCTGTTTTTT
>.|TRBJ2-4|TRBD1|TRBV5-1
CASSLEIGGSTPWYF
TGCGCCAGCAGCTTGGAGATAGGGGGCTCGACCCCCTGGTACTTC
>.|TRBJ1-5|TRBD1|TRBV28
CASSSQGALQPQHF
TGTGCCAGCAGTTCACAGGGGGCGCTTCAGCCCCAGCATTTT
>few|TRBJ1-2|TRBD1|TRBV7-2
CASSPSRTGAGGYTF
TGTGCCAGCAGCCCGAGCCGGACAGGGGCGGGTGGCTACACCTTC
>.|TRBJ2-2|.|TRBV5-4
CASSLGGGQDTGELFF
TGTGCCAGCAGCTTAGGTGGGGGGCAGGACACCGGGGAGCTGTTTTTT